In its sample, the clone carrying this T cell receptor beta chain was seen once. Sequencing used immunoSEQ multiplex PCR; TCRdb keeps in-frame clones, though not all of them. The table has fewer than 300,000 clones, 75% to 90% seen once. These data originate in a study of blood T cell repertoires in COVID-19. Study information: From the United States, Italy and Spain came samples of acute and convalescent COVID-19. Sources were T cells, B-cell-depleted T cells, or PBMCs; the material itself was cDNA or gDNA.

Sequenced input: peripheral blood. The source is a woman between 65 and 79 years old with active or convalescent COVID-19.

The CDR3 here is CASSQWDRGKETQYF. CDR3 coding DNA: TGCGCCAGCAGCCAGTGGGACAGGGGGAAAGAGACCCAGTACTTC. The V gene is TRBV5-1, the J gene TRBJ2-5, with 11 bases fitting TRBD1. Looked up from germline, CDR1 is SGHRS and CDR2 is YFSETQ. V was clipped by 4 bases and J by 3 bases; unmatched bases: 5. This CDR3 region has 15 residues.